The 15 T cell receptor beta chains presented below share a single source sample, sequenced in a study of cytotoxic CD8 clonotypes in ibrutinib-treated CLL. Method: immunoSEQ multiplex PCR; TCRdb's copy keeps in-frame clones and lacks some. The sample lists some 200,000 clones, about four fifths occurring once. This specimen consisted of PBMCs, obtained after 12 months of ibrutinib treatment. Every receptor here comes from a human donor with chronic lymphocytic leukemia.

The chain has TRBV28 and TRBJ2-7; 7 bases fit TRBD2. Looked up from germline, CDR1 is MDHEN and CDR2 is SYDVKM. V trimming: 8 bases; J trimming: 3 bases; junction bases outside the gene matches: 10. The CDR3 consists of 14 residues. CDR3 DNA: TGTGCCAGCCGCACTAGCGTGGGCTTCTACGAGCAGTACTTC. Protein: CASRTSVGFYEQYF. Full variable domain (remainder filled in from reference TRBV28 and TRBJ2-7): DVKVTQSSRYLVKRTGEKVFLECVQDMDHENMFWYRQDPGLGLRLIYFSYDVKMKEKGDIPEGYSVSREKKERFSLILESASTNQTSMYLCASRTSVGFYEQYFGPGTRLTVT.

The chain has TRBV15 and TRBJ1-2, with D perhaps TRBD1 (5 bases). The germline V and J ends were trimmed by 5 bases and 2 bases, with 15 bases remaining between them. CDR1 is LNHNV and CDR2 is YYDKDF in the germline V gene (reference sequence). This CDR3 is built from 15 residues. The CDR3 protein is CATSGGVGTNYGYTF. In nucleotides, the CDR3 is TGTGCCACCAGCGGGGGAGTCGGGACGAACTATGGCTACACCTTC.

The chain links TRBV30 to TRBJ2-5, with TRBD1 matching 7 bases. Germline CDR1 is GTSNPN and CDR2 is SVGIG (reference sequence). V gave up 3 bases and J gave up 5 bases; unmatched junction bases: 12. The CDR3 contains 15 residues. CDR3 loop: CAWREGAGLRETQYF. The CDR3 DNA reads as TGTGCCTGGAGAGAGGGGGCAGGGCTAAGGGAGACCCAGTACTTC. Full variable domain (rest looked up from reference TRBV30 and TRBJ2-5): SQTIHQWPATLVQPVGSPLSLECTVEGTSNPNLYWYRQAAGRGLQLLFYSVGIGQISSEVPQNLSASRPQDRQFILSSKKLLLSDSGFYLCAWREGAGLRETQYFGPGTRLLVL.

V is TRBV5-1 and J is TRBJ2-7; tentative D call: TRBD2 (5 bases). CDR1 is SGHRS and CDR2 is YFSETQ in the germline V gene. V gave up 0 bases and J gave up 6 bases, with 13 bases separating them. The CDR3 length is 14 residues. The CDR3 bases are TGCGCCAGCAGCTTGGACAGCCGGGGAGCCGAGCAGTACTTC. Translation gives CASSLDSRGAEQYF.

The chain has TRBV5-4 and TRBJ2-7, with TRBD2 as a possible D gene (5 bases). Trimming removed 5 bases at V and 2 bases at J, with 11 bases between. Germline CDR1 is SGHNT and CDR2 is YYREEE (reference sequence). This CDR3 contains 13 residues. CDR3 in amino acids: CASRPDFTYEQYF. Written as DNA, the CDR3 is TGTGCCAGCAGGCCGGACTTTACCTACGAGCAGTACTTC. Full variable domain (rest looked up from reference TRBV5-4 and TRBJ2-7): ETGVTQSPTHLIKTRGQQVTLRCSSQSGHNTVSWYQQALGQGPQFIFQYYREEENGRGNFPPRFSGLQFPNYSSELNVNALELDDSALYLCASRPDFTYEQYFGPGTRLTVT.

The V call is TRBV4-1, the J call TRBJ2-7; 14 nucleotides align to TRBD2. Trimming cost V 0 bases and J 7 bases; bases outside gene matches: 8. There are 17 residues in the CDR3. Germline CDR1 and CDR2: MGHRA and YSYEKL. The CDR3 here is CASSQEPTSGRVQEQYF. As DNA, the CDR3 is TGCGCCAGCAGCCAAGAACCGACTAGCGGGAGGGTCCAGGAGCAGTACTTC.

V usage is TRBV18 and J usage is TRBJ1-5, with TRBD1 matching over 8 bases. Per germline, CDR1 KGHSH and CDR2 LQKENI. The CDR3 is 15 residues long. Unmatched junction bases numbered 0, after V lost 2 bases and J lost 0 bases. For the CDR3, the DNA is TGTGCCAGCTCACCAGGGACAGGTAGCAATCAGCCCCAGCATTTT. Amino acid sequence: CASSPGTGSNQPQHF.

The J gene is TRBJ2-7, the V gene TRBV6-6; TRBD2 matches at 7 bases. The CDR3 contains 14 residues. Germline trimming cut 2 bases from V and 6 bases from J; bases unmatched to any gene: 7. Looked up from germline, CDR1 is MNHNY and CDR2 is SVGAGI (reference sequence). CDR3 nucleotide sequence: TGTGCCAGCAGTTACCAAGCGGGACGGGGCGAGCAGTACTTC. Protein: CASSYQAGRGEQYF.

This CDR3 reads CASSPGAGPRFADTQYF. The CDR3 DNA reads as TGTGCCAGCAGCCCAGGGGCGGGCCCTAGATTCGCAGATACGCAGTATTTT. This chain links TRBV7-9 with TRBJ2-3; TRBD1 might be the D (6 bases). Trimming pared 5 bases from V and 4 bases from J, leaving 22 bases between. The length of the CDR3 is 17 residues. The germline gives CDR1 SEHNR, CDR2 FQNEAQ (reference sequence). The variable domain in full, completed from reference TRBV7-9 and TRBJ2-3, reads DTGVSQNPRHKITKRGQNVTFRCDPISEHNRLYWYRQTLGQGPEFLTYFQNEAQLEKSRLLSDRFSAERPKGSFSTLEIQRTEQGDSAMYLCASSPGAGPRFADTQYFGPGTRLTVL.

This rearrangement joins TRBV5-6 to TRBJ2-2; 10 positions agree with TRBD2. Germline V gene lookup returns CDR1 SGHDT and CDR2 YYEEEE. Unmatched junction bases numbered 8, after V lost 3 bases and J lost 0 bases. The CDR3 length is 18 residues. CDR3: CASSYRGLAGANTGELFF. The CDR3 DNA is TGTGCCAGCAGCTATCGCGGGCTAGCGGGGGCGAACACCGGGGAGCTGTTTTTT.

This clone was detected a few times. This chain joins TRBV5-1 and TRBJ2-7; 7 nucleotides line up with TRBD1. J lost 7 bases, V lost 4 bases, and 8 bases had no gene match. This CDR3 is 13 amino acids long. CDR1 is SGHRS, CDR2 YFSETQ, per germline. The CDR3 loop is CASSEGQLGEQYF. The CDR3 DNA sequence: TGCGCCAGCAGCGAGGGACAGTTAGGAGAGCAGTACTTC.

The rearrangement uses TRBV4-1 and TRBJ2-5; D may correspond to TRBD1 or TRBD2 (5 bases each). The CDR3 contains 17 residues. V lost 0 bases and J lost 0, with 14 bases in between. Germline CDR1 and CDR2: MGHRA and YSYEKL. The DNA for the CDR3 is TGCGCCAGCAGCCAAGATTGGGCAGGGAGAGACCAAGAGACCCAGTACTTC. This codes for CASSQDWAGRDQETQYF.

This chain connects TRBV7-9 to TRBJ1-3; TRBD1 matches at 7 bases. CDR1 is SEHNR, CDR2 FQNEAQ, per germline (reference sequence). V lost 5 bases to trimming and J lost 5 bases; unmatched junction nucleotides: 6. The CDR3 is 14 amino acids. The CDR3 region is CASSPGTARNTIYF. CDR3 bases: TGTGCCAGCAGCCCCGGGACAGCCCGAAACACCATATATTTT.

The V gene is TRBV7-8, the J gene TRBJ2-7; a weak D match, TRBD2 (6 bases). The CDR3 covers 15 residues. The germline gives CDR1 SGHVS, CDR2 FQNEAQ. V lost 5 bases and J lost 0, with 14 bases in between. The DNA for the CDR3 is TGTGCCAGCAGCCTCAGGAGGGTAAGCTCCTACGAGCAGTACTTC. Protein sequence: CASSLRRVSSYEQYF. Full variable domain (remainder filled in from reference TRBV7-8 and TRBJ2-7): GAGVSQSPRYKVAKRGQDVALRCDPISGHVSLFWYQQALGQGPEFLTYFQNEAQLDKSGLPSDRFFAERPEGSVSTLKIQRTQQEDSAVYLCASSLRRVSSYEQYFGPGTRLTVT.

The chain is built from TRBV5-1 and TRBJ2-2; 8 bases agree with TRBD1. J gave up 6 bases and V 4 bases, and 8 bases lay outside the gene matches. The length of the CDR3 is 15 residues. Germline CDR1 and CDR2: SGHRS and YFSETQ. CDR3 sequence: CASSPSDRDSGELFF. The CDR3, as DNA: TGCGCCAGCAGCCCTTCGGACAGGGATTCCGGGGAGCTGTTTTTT.